A single sample gave rise to the 31 T cell receptor beta chains below, sequenced in a study of blood T cells in healthy people across ages. Combining a sample-barcoded 5' primer with a J-beta primer mix, a second PCR ran for roughly 7 to 12 cycles. TCRdb analysed the 5' RACE reads with MiXCR anew, one entry per CDR3 protein. The data hold around 800,000 distinct CDR3 sequences, with 20% to 30% observed a single time. The sample was also linked to a second study, of T cells of mothers and their children.

Source material: blood. Every receptor here comes from a boy between 10 and 17 years old in good health.

On this clonotype itself: Relative to the germline gene, one junction end is altered; a read error may explain this. The chain carries TRBV27 and TRBJ2-3, with a weak D call TRBD2 (5 bases). Germline V gives CDR1 MNHEY, CDR2 SMNVEV (reference sequence). The CDR3 spans 15 residues. The CDR3 sequence: CASSSPAASTDAQYF. The CDR3 DNA follows: TGTGCCAGCAGTTCCCCTGCGGCTAGCACAGATGCGCAGTATTTT.

The chain joins TRBV18 to TRBJ2-5; maybe TRBD2 (6 bases). Germline CDR1 is KGHSH and CDR2 is LQKENI. V lost 6 bases and J 3 bases, leaving 11 bases between the germline ends. The CDR3 runs to 13 residues. The CDR3 is CASSGGGEETQYF. In DNA form, the CDR3 reads TGTGCCAGCTCCGGGGGAGGTGAAGAGACCCAGTACTTC.

This clonotype has just a few counts. The chain recombines TRBV7-3 with TRBJ2-5; 14 bases are shared with TRBD2. Germline assignment: CDR1 SGHTA and CDR2 FQGTGA. Unmatched junction bases numbered 7, after V lost 3 bases and J lost 4 bases. This CDR3 is 17 amino acids long. CDR3 sequence (DNA): TGTGCCAGCAGCTTTTTTGGACTAGCGGGGGGCGGAGAGACCCAGTACTTC. It encodes CASSFFGLAGGGETQYF.

The J gene is TRBJ2-3, the V gene TRBV20-1, with D unclear. The CDR3 covers 13 residues. Germline CDR1 reads DFQATT; CDR2 reads SNEGSKA (reference sequence). V was pared by 3 bases and J by 3 bases, with 10 bases between. In DNA, the CDR3 is TGCAGTGCTAGCCCCACAAGAACAGATACGCAGTATTTT. It is translated as CSASPTRTDTQYF.

Details on this clonotype: An end of the junction differs from the germline gene, which may be a read error. The rearrangement joins TRBV6-5 to TRBJ1-4; D is undetermined. Germline lookup yields CDR1 MNHEY and CDR2 SVGAGI. The length of the CDR3 is 12 residues. The CDR3 sequence is CASSNFPKKPFF. The CDR3 DNA is TGTGCCAGCAGTAATTTCCCGAAAAAACCGTTTTTT.

The chain is built from TRBV3-1 and TRBJ1-2, with D hard to call. V lost 4 bases, J lost 1 base, and 19 bases lay in between. This CDR3 has 17 amino acids. The germline V gene has CDR1 LGHDT and CDR2 YNNKEL (reference sequence). The CDR3 region has the DNA TGTGCCAGCAGCCGCCGGGATCCTACACGAGGTAACTATGGCTACACCTTC. Protein sequence: CASSRRDPTRGNYGYTF. Full variable domain (rest looked up from reference TRBV3-1 and TRBJ1-2): DTAVSQTPKYLVTQMGNDKSIKCEQNLGHDTMYWYKQDSKKFLKIMFSYNNKELIINETVPNRFSPKSPDKAHLNLHINSLELGDSAVYFCASSRRDPTRGNYGYTFGSGTRLTVV.

The rearrangement uses TRBV11-2 and TRBJ2-5; 7 nucleotides line up with TRBD1. The CDR3 contains 16 residues. V gave up 6 bases and J gave up 1 base; unmatched junction bases: 11. In germline, CDR1 is SGHAT, CDR2 FQNNGV. In nucleotides, the CDR3 is TGTGCCAGCAGTTTTGGGGGACAGTCGGTCCAAGAGACCCAGTACTTC. Its translation: CASSFGGQSVQETQYF.

This sequence joins TRBV14 and TRBJ2-3; unclear D gene. The CDR3 has 14 residues. The V end lost 1 base, the J end lost 7 bases, and 12 bases lay between the germline ends. Per the germline V gene, CDR1 is SGHDN and CDR2 is FVKESK. CDR3 region: CASSQVDSTNTQYF. The CDR3 DNA reads TGTGCCAGCAGCCAAGTCGACTCCACGAATACGCAGTATTTT.

J is TRBJ2-3 and V is TRBV29-1, with 7 bases aligning to TRBD2. V lost 4 bases and J lost 6; bases outside the gene matches: 10. This CDR3 has 14 residues. From germline, CDR1 is SQVTM and CDR2 ANQGSEA. CDR3 DNA: TGCAGCGTTGTCCGGGGGGACGGCGCGGATACGCAGTATTTT. This codes for CSVVRGDGADTQYF.

This clonotype came up a few times. Here the CDR3 reads CATRRREDLAKNIQYF. CDR3 DNA: TGTGCCACCAGGAGGAGAGAGGATCTAGCCAAAAACATTCAGTACTTC. This sequence joins TRBV24-1 and TRBJ2-4; D remains unclear. The ends were cut back, 7 bases at V and 0 bases at J, with 15 bases in the middle. Germline CDR1 reads KGHDR; CDR2 reads SFDVKD. This CDR3 contains 16 residues.

This clonotype was found a few times. The gene calls are TRBV12-3 or TRBV12-4 and TRBJ1-1, with a tentative D call TRBD1 (6 bases). V lost 6 bases, J lost 1 base, and 12 bases lay in between. There are 14 residues in the CDR3. The CDR3 DNA sequence: TGTGCCAGCAGCCCCATACAGGGGAACACTGAAGCTTTCTTT. This translates into CASSPIQGNTEAFF.

A remark on this clonotype: Since a much larger clone is just one base distant, this may be a read error. Here the CDR3 omits its conserved ending phenylalanine or tryptophan, so a read error is the likely source. The V and J genes are TRBV2 and TRBJ2-7, with D tentatively TRBD2 (5 bases). The CDR3 contains 16 residues. Germline V lookup: CDR1 SNHLY, CDR2 FYNNEI. V lost 1 base to trimming and J lost 0 bases, with 13 bases between them. Here the CDR3 reads CASSEVTLRDSYEQYL. DNA for the CDR3: TGTGCCAGCAGTGAAGTTACCCTCCGGGACTCCTACGAGCAGTACCTC.

Only a few counts were recorded for this clonotype. The chain recombines TRBV10-2 with TRBJ2-5; perhaps TRBD2 as D (6 bases). CDR3 length: 13 residues. Germline V CDR1 and CDR2: WSHSY, SAAADI. The germline V and J ends were trimmed by 6 bases and 7 bases, with 15 bases remaining between them. In DNA form, the CDR3 reads TGCGCCAGCAGCGGGACCGCCGGGGGGACCCAGTACTTC. Protein: CASSGTAGGTQYF.

This chain links TRBV4-2 with TRBJ2-4; D may be TRBD2 (6 bases). Per the germline V gene, CDR1 is LGHNA and CDR2 is YNFKEQ. The CDR3 length is 16 residues. Trimming removed 5 bases from V and 1 base from J, with 15 bases in between. The CDR3 protein is CASSKGGDGAKNIQYF. The CDR3 bases are TGTGCCAGCAGCAAAGGAGGGGACGGGGCCAAAAACATTCAGTACTTC.

This chain uses TRBV6-6 with TRBJ2-4, with 8 nucleotides matching TRBD1. Germline V CDR1 and CDR2: MNHNY, SVGAGI (reference sequence). The CDR3 contains 15 residues. J gave up 7 bases and V 2 bases, and 7 bases lay outside the gene matches. The CDR3 is CASSYGAGGFNIQYF. As DNA, the CDR3 is TGTGCCAGCAGTTACGGAGCAGGGGGCTTCAACATTCAGTACTTC.

This clonotype was recorded a few times. The chain couples TRBV27 to TRBJ1-5; D is unclear. V was trimmed by 6 bases and J by 0 bases, leaving 15 bases between them. The V gene's germline CDR1 is MNHEY and CDR2 SMNVEV (reference sequence). This CDR3 spans 16 amino acids. In DNA form, the CDR3 reads TGTGCCAGCAGCCCGCTGGCACAGTATAGCAATCAGCCCCAGCATTTT. Protein: CASSPLAQYSNQPQHF.

The V gene is TRBV29-1, the J gene TRBJ1-6, with D possibly matching TRBD1 (5 bases). The V end lost 4 bases, the J end lost 7 bases, and 11 bases lay between the germline ends. The CDR3 loop spans 13 amino acids. Germline V gene lookup returns CDR1 SQVTM and CDR2 ANQGSEA. In DNA form, the CDR3 reads TGCAGCGTTGGGACAAATAGGAATTCACCCCTCCACTTT. This encodes CSVGTNRNSPLHF.

This clonotype was found many times. The chain recombines TRBV2 with TRBJ2-5; 9 bases match TRBD1. The end of the DNA is better explained by TRBJ2-7, so the J call may be wrong. Germline V gives CDR1 SNHLY, CDR2 FYNNEI. The CDR3 extends over 12 amino acids. The CDR3 spells CASRDRGYEQYF. The CDR3 DNA is TGTGCCAGCAGGGACAGGGGCTACGAGCAGTACTTC.

V and J are TRBV15 and TRBJ2-1; a weak D match, TRBD2 (6 bases). CDR1 and CDR2 from the germline V gene are LNHNV and YYDKDF (reference sequence). The CDR3 has 15 amino acids. V lost 5 bases to trimming and J lost 1 base, with 12 bases between them. The CDR3 protein is CATSSRGTSYNEQFF. CDR3 bases: TGTGCCACCAGCTCTCGGGGGACTTCCTACAATGAGCAGTTCTTC. The variable domain in full, completed from reference TRBV15 and TRBJ2-1, reads DAMVIQNPRYQVTQFGKPVTLSCSQTLNHNVMYWYQQKSSQAPKLLFHYYDKDFNNEADTPDNFQSRRPNTSFCFLDIRSPGLGDTAMYLCATSSRGTSYNEQFFGPGTRLTVL.

The CDR3 spells CASSGDISGNTIYF. CDR3 bases: TGTGCCAGCAGCGGAGACATCTCTGGAAACACCATATATTTT. The J gene is TRBJ1-3, the V gene TRBV9, with unresolved D. The length of the CDR3 is 14 residues. CDR1 SGDLS and CDR2 YYNGEE come from the germline V gene. V lost 3 bases, J lost 0 bases, and 7 bases lay in between.

The V gene is TRBV6-5, the J gene TRBJ2-7, with D possibly being TRBD1 or TRBD2 (5 bases each). This CDR3 has 13 amino acids. Deletions cut 4 bases from V and 7 bases from J, with 14 bases between. CDR1 is MNHEY and CDR2 is SVGAGI in the germline V gene. CDR3 in DNA: TGTGCCAGCAGTTGGGACCCGGCTGGGGAGCAGTACTTC. Amino acid sequence: CASSWDPAGEQYF.

The V and J genes are TRBV4-1 and TRBJ2-1; the D gene is possibly TRBD2 (6 bases). The CDR3 contains 13 residues. The germline CDR1 and CDR2 sequences are MGHRA and YSYEKL. V dropped 1 base and J dropped 15 bases, with 16 bases sitting between them. The chain's CDR3 is CASSQARERAPFF. The DNA for the CDR3 is TGCGCCAGCAGCCAAGCCCGGGAGAGGGCTCCGTTCTTC.

This clonotype has a single count. Being one base from a much bigger clone, this may be a read error. The V gene is TRBV20-1, the J gene TRBJ1-6; the D gene is possibly TRBD1 (5 bases). CDR3 length: 15 amino acids. Per the germline V gene, CDR1 is DFQATT and CDR2 is SNEGSKA (reference sequence). CDR3 loop: CSARVRVGYNSSLHF. DNA of the CDR3: TGCAGTGCTAGAGTCAGGGTCGGGTATAATTCATCCCTCCACTTT.

The chain recombines TRBV12-3 or TRBV12-4 with TRBJ2-5; TRBD2 matches at 9 bases. The V and J ends lost 5 bases and 5 bases, in that order; junction bases with no gene match: 9. The CDR3 length is 15 residues. The CDR3 sequence is CASSTSAGGSETQYF. The CDR3, as DNA: TGTGCCAGCAGTACCTCGGCGGGGGGGTCGGAGACCCAGTACTTC.

The chain couples TRBV5-1 to TRBJ1-1, with D possibly matching TRBD1 (5 bases). The V gene's germline CDR1 is SGHRS and CDR2 YFSETQ. Trimming removed 4 bases at V and 3 bases at J, with 10 bases between. This CDR3 is 13 amino acids long. CDR3 coding DNA: TGCGCCAGCAGCCCTGACAGCCACACTGAAGCTTTCTTT. This encodes CASSPDSHTEAFF.

DNA of the CDR3: TGTGCCAGCAGCGGTGCCCCGACAGTTCAAGAGACCCAGTACTTC. Translating gives CASSGAPTVQETQYF. The chain uses TRBV9 and TRBJ2-5; perhaps TRBD1 as D (5 bases). Germline values: CDR1 SGDLS, CDR2 YYNGEE. Trimming pared 3 bases from V and 2 bases from J, leaving 14 bases between. The CDR3 contains 15 residues.

A few counts support this clonotype. The rearrangement links TRBV20-1 to TRBJ1-4; D uncertain. With 3 bases removed from V and 4 bases from J, the gap between germline ends came to 6 bases. The CDR3 spans 12 residues. Germline-derived CDR1 and CDR2 are DFQATT and SNEGSKA (reference sequence). Here the CDR3 DNA reads TGCAGTGCTAGCCCCAGTAATGAAAAACTGTTTTTT. It encodes CSASPSNEKLFF.

Points on this clonotype: At one end the junction does not follow the germline gene, possibly because of a read error. The chain uses TRBV27 and TRBJ2-7, with a tentative D call TRBD1 (6 bases). Germline V gives CDR1 MNHEY, CDR2 SMNVEV (reference sequence). The CDR3 contains 14 residues. The CDR3 spells CASSHTGFVHEQYF. In DNA form, the CDR3 reads TGTGCCAGCAGCCATACAGGGTTCGTCCACGAGCAGTATTTC.

This clonotype was seen a handful of times. This rearrangement joins TRBV27 to TRBJ2-1; the match to TRBD2 covers 9 bases. This CDR3 contains 16 residues. CDR1 is MNHEY and CDR2 is SMNVEV in the germline V gene (reference sequence). Trimming cost V 6 bases and J 4 bases; bases outside gene matches: 10. The CDR3 DNA is TGTGCCAGCAGCTCCCCGGGGCTAGCGGGGTACAATGAGCAGTTCTTC. This sequence encodes CASSSPGLAGYNEQFF.

V usage is TRBV12-5 and J usage is TRBJ2-5; D uncertain. Germline V CDR1 and CDR2: LGHNT, FRNRAP. Trimming cost V 5 bases and J 5 bases, with 9 bases left between them. The CDR3 extends over 12 amino acids. The CDR3 sequence: CASGPHSETQYF. The CDR3 bases are TGTGCTAGTGGTCCCCACTCTGAGACCCAGTACTTC.

The rearrangement joins TRBV7-2 to TRBJ2-5; 9 nucleotides agree with TRBD2. The CDR3 length is 14 residues. V lost 3 bases and J lost 4; bases outside the gene matches: 3. The V gene's germline CDR1 is SGHTA and CDR2 FQGNSA. Here the CDR3 DNA reads TGTGCCAGCAGCTTCGGTAGCGGGGGAGAGACCCAGTACTTC. It yields the protein CASSFGSGGETQYF.